These T cell receptor beta chains were read from a single sample in a study of blood T cell repertoires in COVID-19. Measured with immunoSEQ multiplex PCR; TCRdb has only the in-frame clones, and not every one. The sample lists about 440,000 clones; 75% to 90% were seen once. The sequenced material came from peripheral blood. The receptors here all came from a young woman with acute or convalescent COVID-19. The CDR3 runs from the conserved cysteine through the conserved F or W. Each record gives: D gene, J gene, V gene, CDR3 DNA, CDR3 protein. The D gene is left open where the match is weak.

TRBD2 | TRBJ2-5 | TRBV24-1 | TGTGCCACCAGTGATTTCACGCGCGGGGGGGGGACCCAGTACTTC | CATSDFTRGGGTQYF
. | TRBJ2-7 | TRBV5-5 | TGTGCCAGCAGCTGGACAGCCTACGAGCAGTACTTC | CASSWTAYEQYF
. | TRBJ1-5 | TRBV4-1 | TGCGCCAGCAGCCAAGAGACAGGCTCCCATCAGCCCCAGCATTTT | CASSQETGSHQPQHF
. | TRBJ2-1 | TRBV9 | TGTGCCAGCAGCCGCACTAGCCAAAATTACAATGAGCAGTTCTTC | CASSRTSQNYNEQFF
. | TRBJ1-3 | TRBV7-6 | TGTGCCAGCAGCTCCCAAATCCCCCTAGTGCTTACTGGAAACACCATATATTTT | CASSSQIPLVLTGNTIYF
. | TRBJ2-3 | TRBV7-2 | TGTGCCAGCAGCTTTTCAGGGATCCCAGATACGCAGTATTTT | CASSFSGIPDTQYF
TRBD1 | TRBJ2-5 | TRBV7-9 | TGTGCCAGCAGCTTAGGACAGGGGGTACAAGAGACCCAGTACTTC | CASSLGQGVQETQYF
TRBD1 | TRBJ2-6 | TRBV6-6 | TGTGCCAGCAGTCGGTGGGACAGGGGAACTGGGGCCAACGTCCTGACTTTC | CASSRWDRGTGANVLTF
TRBD1 | TRBJ1-4 | TRBV5-1 | TGCGCCAGCGGGCAGGGGGGTGCAACTAATGAAAAACTGTTTTTT | CASGQGGATNEKLFF
. | TRBJ2-1 | TRBV27 | TGTGCCAGCAGTTTAGGTAGAGCCCGAGGGTCCAATGAGCAGTTCTTC | CASSLGRARGSNEQFF
. | TRBJ2-4 | TRBV9 | TGTGCCAGCAGCGTAGGGGGCCAGTTGGCGAACATTCAGTACTTC | CASSVGGQLANIQYF
. | TRBJ1-2 | TRBV3-1/TRBV3-2 | TGTGCCAGCAGCCAAGGGGGCTTCTATGGCTACACCTTC | CASSQGGFYGYTF
. | TRBJ1-1 | TRBV7-6 | TGTGCCAGCAGCGGGGAGAATATGAACACTGAAGCTTTCTTT | CASSGENMNTEAFF
TRBD1 | TRBJ2-7 | TRBV6-5 | TGTGCCAGCAGCTATACAGGGGGCGGGTACGAGCAGTACTTC | CASSYTGGGYEQYF
. | TRBJ2-7 | TRBV5-1 | TGCGCCAGCAGCTTGGATTCAGGGCAGCCATCCTACGAGCAGTACTTC | CASSLDSGQPSYEQYF
. | TRBJ1-2 | TRBV3-1/TRBV3-2 | TGTGCCAGCACTGTCAGCGGGAACGTAAATGGCTACACCTTC | CASTVSGNVNGYTF
. | TRBJ1-1 | TRBV15 | TGTGCCACCAGCAGAGAGCGAGGGCCGTATGAAGCTTTCTTT | CATSRERGPYEAFF
TRBD1 | TRBJ2-3 | TRBV7-2 | TGTGCCAGCAGCTTAAGGGGACAGAGCACAGATACGCAGTATTTT | CASSLRGQSTDTQYF